This paragraph covers one T cell receptor (beta chain) sequence. Its antigen is currently unknown. Germline values: CDR1 KGHSH, CDR2 LQKENI. Trimming left V 2 bases short and J 5 bases short, with 12 bases between. The CDR3 is made up of 14 amino acids. TCRdb re-derived calls from the 5' RACE reads in MiXCR, one entry per CDR3 protein. The sample includes about 690,000 distinct CDR3 sequences, approximately 6% of them seen just once. This entry comes from a study of identical twins. Study observations and caveats: Cross-sectional statistics, not tracking of the same donors, supported the conclusions.

The TCR was taken from a man in his late teens or twenties in good health. Material for sequencing was naive T cells sorted from blood. The chain joins TRBV18 to TRBJ2-5; the D is unclear. This CDR3 is CASSPRSRRETQYF. The CDR3 DNA is TGTGCCAGCTCACCAAGGTCCCGGCGGGAGACCCAGTACTTC.